Listed below are T cell receptor beta chains from one sample, sequenced in a study of blood T cell repertoires in COVID-19. TCRdb's table, derived via immunoSEQ multiplex PCR, lists solely in-frame clones and lacks some. The data show about 50,000 clones, with 90% to 95% seen just once and roughly 10% held by the top ten. Sequencing was performed on peripheral blood. These receptor sequences come from an elderly woman with acute or convalescent COVID-19. Each CDR3 is given with its conserved first and last residue. Fields, in order: V gene, D gene, J gene, clone size, CDR3 protein, CDR3 DNA. D genes are given only for firm matches. Some rows mark clone size as missing; the rest say once, few, many or name a class of expanded clone.

TRBV5-1,TRBD1,TRBJ1-1,-,CASSLEQGGIMNTEAFF,TGCGCCAGCAGCTTGGAACAGGGGGGAATTATGAACACTGAAGCTTTCTTT
TRBV4-2,-,TRBJ1-5,-,CASSPRQFNQPQHF,TGTGCCAGCAGCCCGCGACAGTTCAATCAGCCCCAGCATTTT
TRBV3-1/TRBV3-2,-,TRBJ2-3,-,CASSQDSGAAYDTQYF,TGTGCCAGCAGCCAAGATAGCGGCGCTGCATACGATACGCAGTATTTT
TRBV12-3/TRBV12-4,TRBD1,TRBJ1-2,-,CASSPDRDRGYTF,TGTGCCAGCAGCCCGGACAGGGATAGGGGCTACACCTTC
TRBV5-3,TRBD2,TRBJ2-7,-,CARSFKREGPEQYF,TGTGCCAGAAGCTTCAAGCGGGAGGGCCCCGAGCAGTACTTC
TRBV27,-,TRBJ2-2,-,CASSDTDANTGELFF,TGTGCCAGCAGCGACACAGACGCGAACACCGGGGAGCTGTTTTTT
TRBV18,TRBD1,TRBJ1-3,-,CASSPGPGGVYTIYF,TGTGCCAGCTCACCAGGTCCAGGGGGAGTTTACACCATATATTTT
TRBV7-3,-,TRBJ2-7,once,CASSLGGAPTDEQYF,TGTGCCAGCAGCTTAGGAGGGGCGCCGACGGACGAGCAGTACTTC
TRBV7-8,-,TRBJ2-1,-,CASSLAPNAEQFF,TGTGCCAGCAGCTTAGCGCCTAACGCTGAGCAGTTCTTC
TRBV3-1/TRBV3-2,TRBD1,TRBJ1-5,-,CASSQTGNQPQHF,TGTGCCAGCAGCCAGACAGGGAATCAGCCCCAGCATTTT
TRBV7-9,-,TRBJ1-3,-,CAAGNTIYF,TGTGCGGCCGGAAACACCATATATTTT
TRBV25-1,-,TRBJ1-5,-,CASRGYSNQPQHF,TGTGCCAGTAGGGGTTATAGCAATCAGCCCCAGCATTTT
TRBV9,TRBD2,TRBJ2-6,-,CASSPLAGGLSGANVLTF,TGTGCCAGCAGCCCACTAGCGGGAGGCCTCTCTGGGGCCAACGTCCTGACTTTC
TRBV7-2,TRBD1,TRBJ1-1,-,CASSSGTGGRTEAFF,TGTGCCAGCAGCTCCGGGACAGGGGGGAGGACTGAAGCTTTCTTT
TRBV9,TRBD2,TRBJ2-7,-,CASSQGLAGAQRDYEQYF,TGTGCCAGCAGCCAGGGACTAGCGGGAGCCCAAAGAGACTACGAGCAGTACTTC
TRBV7-8,-,TRBJ1-1,-,CASSAFGHRPMNTEAFF,TGTGCCAGCAGCGCATTCGGACACCGGCCCATGAACACTGAAGCTTTCTTT
TRBV18,TRBD1,TRBJ1-1,-,CASSSGQAGGTEAFF,TGTGCCAGCTCATCCGGACAGGCGGGAGGCACTGAAGCTTTCTTT
TRBV7-7,TRBD2,TRBJ2-5,-,CASSVRTSGSRIQETQYF,TGTGCTAGCAGCGTCCGGACTAGCGGGAGTAGAATCCAAGAGACCCAGTACTTC
TRBV24-1,TRBD1,TRBJ1-4,-,CATSDRTGGEGKLFF,TGTGCCACCAGTGATCGTACAGGGGGCGAGGGAAAACTGTTTTTT
TRBV3-1/TRBV3-2,TRBD2,TRBJ2-1,once,CASSQGGPLAGVRNEQFF,TGTGCCAGCAGCCAAGGGGGGCCTCTAGCGGGAGTGAGGAATGAGCAGTTCTTC
TRBV5-5,TRBD2,TRBJ2-7,-,CASSPGLALLSYEQYF,TGTGCCAGCAGCCCGGGACTAGCGCTACTCTCCTACGAGCAGTACTTC
TRBV19,-,TRBJ1-6,-,CASSTALGPGSGSPLHF,TGTGCCAGTAGTACCGCCCTCGGACCGGGCAGCGGTTCACCCCTCCACTTT
TRBV2,-,TRBJ2-7,-,CASSQGPSPYEQYF,TGTGCCAGCAGTCAGGGTCCTTCTCCCTACGAGCAGTACTTC
TRBV5-1,-,TRBJ2-7,-,CASSLETGIGSEQYF,TGCGCCAGCAGCTTGGAGACCGGGATAGGGTCCGAGCAGTACTTC
TRBV10-3,-,TRBJ2-3,-,CASWGLGTDTQYF,TGTGCCTCCTGGGGGCTGGGCACAGATACGCAGTATTTT
TRBV9,TRBD1,TRBJ2-3,-,CASSPRGQVITDTQYF,TGTGCCAGCAGCCCCAGGGGACAGGTAATCACAGATACGCAGTATTTT
TRBV4-1,TRBD2,TRBJ2-3,few,CASSPGTSGRVGRTDTQYF,TGCGCCAGCAGCCCCGGGACTAGCGGGAGAGTAGGGCGCACAGATACGCAGTATTTT
TRBV3-1/TRBV3-2,-,TRBJ2-1,-,CASSQTPPGLRVNEQFF,TGTGCCAGCAGCCAAACCCCGCCGGGACTTCGGGTGAATGAGCAGTTCTTC
TRBV2,TRBD1,TRBJ1-2,-,CASSLQGAPGYGYTF,TGTGCCAGCAGTTTACAGGGGGCGCCGGGCTATGGCTACACCTTC
TRBV7-2,TRBD2,TRBJ2-1,-,CASTPVSGTSGSNEQFF,TGTGCCAGCACCCCGGTATCCGGGACTAGCGGGAGCAATGAGCAGTTCTTC
TRBV6-2/TRBV6-3,TRBD1,TRBJ2-3,-,CASSSRGPRDTQYF,TGTGCCAGCAGTTCGAGGGGGCCCAGAGATACGCAGTATTTT
TRBV7-9,TRBD1,TRBJ1-2,-,CASSLGQGGGYTF,TGTGCCAGCAGCTTAGGACAGGGAGGAGGCTACACCTTC
TRBV7-7,-,TRBJ1-4,once,CASSSATNRENGEKLFF,TGTGCTAGCAGCTCCGCCACCAACAGGGAAAACGGTGAAAAACTGTTTTTT
TRBV30,TRBD1,TRBJ1-1,-,CAWSVRLSSDRVGPEAFF,TGTGCCTGGAGTGTTCGGCTTTCGAGCGACAGGGTCGGCCCTGAAGCTTTCTTT
TRBV5-6,TRBD1,TRBJ1-4,few,CASSLEGQGYEKLFF,TGTGCCAGCAGCTTGGAGGGACAGGGGTATGAAAAACTGTTTTTT
TRBV29-1,-,TRBJ1-2,-,CSVDEALSYGYTF,TGCAGCGTTGATGAGGCACTCTCCTATGGCTACACCTTC
TRBV6-1,TRBD1,TRBJ1-3,-,CASSADRVVSGNTIYF,TGTGCCAGCAGTGCAGACAGGGTAGTCTCTGGAAACACCATATATTTT
TRBV19,-,TRBJ1-1,-,CASSISGSGRMNTEAFF,TGTGCCAGTAGTATCTCCGGCAGCGGGCGGATGAACACTGAAGCTTTCTTT
TRBV6-5,-,TRBJ2-3,-,CASSKRGDTQYF,TGTGCCAGCAGCAAACGGGGGGATACGCAGTATTTT
TRBV6-2/TRBV6-3,TRBD2,TRBJ2-3,-,CASSYPLAGRAPGTQYF,TGTGCCAGCAGTTACCCATTAGCGGGACGGGCTCCAGGAACGCAGTATTTT
TRBV3-1/TRBV3-2,-,TRBJ1-1,-,CASSQDPIRAMNTEAFF,TGTGCCAGCAGCCAAGATCCGATCAGGGCTATGAACACTGAAGCTTTCTTT
TRBV30,TRBD1,TRBJ1-1,-,CAWSASDRGRNTEAFF,TGTGCCTGGAGTGCATCCGACAGGGGGCGTAACACTGAAGCTTTCTTT
TRBV7-8,-,TRBJ2-5,-,CASSSSGSIIQETQYF,TGTGCCAGCAGCTCGAGTGGTAGCATTATACAAGAGACCCAGTACTTC
TRBV4-3,-,TRBJ1-1,-,CASSQDHRNTEAFF,TGCGCCAGCAGCCAAGATCACAGAAACACTGAAGCTTTCTTT
TRBV24-1,-,TRBJ1-5,-,CATSEGSNQPQHF,TGTGCCACCAGTGAGGGCAGCAATCAGCCCCAGCATTTT
TRBV9,TRBD1,TRBJ1-5,-,CASSVEPLGTGSSEKHF,TGTGCCAGCAGCGTAGAACCCCTCGGGACAGGGTCCTCAGAAAAGCATTTT
TRBV18,TRBD2,TRBJ2-7,-,CASSPPGRHYEQYF,TGTGCCAGCTCACCCCCCGGGAGGCACTACGAGCAGTACTTC
TRBV11-2,-,TRBJ1-4,-,CASSLGEGEKLFF,TGTGCCAGCAGCTTAGGGGAGGGGGAGAAACTGTTTTTT
TRBV27,-,TRBJ1-2,-,CASSTTQGYGYTF,TGTGCCAGCAGTACAACCCAGGGCTATGGCTACACCTTC
TRBV11-3,-,TRBJ1-3,-,CASRRTGSGNTIYF,TGTGCCAGCAGAAGAACAGGGTCTGGAAACACCATATATTTT
TRBV19,-,TRBJ2-1,-,CASSIGPSEQFF,TGTGCCAGTAGTATAGGACCTAGCGAGCAGTTCTTC
TRBV7-9,TRBD2,TRBJ2-5,-,CASSLESGGSTQYF,TGTGCCAGCAGCTTAGAATCGGGAGGGTCGACCCAGTACTTC
TRBV11-3,TRBD1,TRBJ1-2,-,CASSAPGQYYGYTF,TGTGCCAGCAGCGCCCCGGGACAGTACTATGGCTACACCTTC
TRBV19,-,TRBJ2-7,-,CASISGGSSYEQYF,TGTGCCAGTATCTCTGGTGGGAGCTCCTACGAGCAGTACTTC
TRBV24-1,TRBD1,TRBJ2-2,-,CATSDRQGAAGELFF,TGTGCCACCAGTGATCGACAGGGGGCAGCCGGGGAGCTGTTTTTT
TRBV29-1,-,TRBJ1-5,-,CSVAERGSNEPQHF,TGCAGCGTGGCCGAACGGGGATCTAATGAGCCCCAGCATTTT
TRBV7-8,TRBD2,TRBJ2-3,-,CASTPERASGKDTQYF,TGTGCCAGCACCCCAGAGAGGGCTAGCGGGAAAGATACGCAGTATTTT
TRBV6-2/TRBV6-3,-,TRBJ2-6,-,CASSYSGTGANVLTF,TGTGCCAGCAGTTACTCGGGCACTGGGGCCAACGTCCTGACTTTC
TRBV5-1,-,TRBJ2-1,-,CASSLALNNEQFF,TGCGCCAGCAGCTTGGCCTTAAACAATGAGCAGTTCTTC